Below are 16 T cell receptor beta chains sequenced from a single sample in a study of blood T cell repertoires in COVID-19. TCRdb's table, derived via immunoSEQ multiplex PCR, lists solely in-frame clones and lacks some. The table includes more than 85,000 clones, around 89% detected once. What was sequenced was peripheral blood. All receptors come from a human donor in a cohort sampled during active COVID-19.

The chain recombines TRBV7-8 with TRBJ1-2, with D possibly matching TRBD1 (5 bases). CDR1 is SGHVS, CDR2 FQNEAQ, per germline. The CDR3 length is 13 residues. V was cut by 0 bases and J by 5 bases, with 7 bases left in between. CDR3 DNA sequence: TGTGCCAGCAGCTTAGCGACAGATTATGGCTACACCTTC. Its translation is CASSLATDYGYTF.

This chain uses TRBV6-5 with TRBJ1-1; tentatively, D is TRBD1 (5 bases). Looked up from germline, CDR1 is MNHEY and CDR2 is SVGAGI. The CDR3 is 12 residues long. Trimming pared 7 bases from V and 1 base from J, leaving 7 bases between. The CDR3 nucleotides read TGTGCCAGCACGCAGGGGAACACTGAAGCTTTCTTT. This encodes CASTQGNTEAFF.

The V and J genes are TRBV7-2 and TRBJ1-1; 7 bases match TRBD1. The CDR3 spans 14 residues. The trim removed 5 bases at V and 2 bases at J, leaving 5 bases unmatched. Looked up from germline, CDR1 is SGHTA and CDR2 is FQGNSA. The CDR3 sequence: CASSPGTANTEAFF. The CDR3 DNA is TGTGCCAGCAGCCCGGGGACAGCCAACACTGAAGCTTTCTTT. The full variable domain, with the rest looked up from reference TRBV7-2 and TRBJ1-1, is GAGVSQSPSNKVTEKGKDVELRCDPISGHTALYWYRQSLGQGLEFLIYFQGNSAPDKSGLPSDRFSAERTGGSVSTLTIQRTQQEDSAVYLCASSPGTANTEAFFGQGTRLTVV.

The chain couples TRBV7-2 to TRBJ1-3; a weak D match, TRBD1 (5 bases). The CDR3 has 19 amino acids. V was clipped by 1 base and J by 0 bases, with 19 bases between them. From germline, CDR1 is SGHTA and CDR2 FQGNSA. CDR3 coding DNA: TGTGCCAGCAGCTTAGAGTGGGGGGGGACGGCTAGCTCTGGAAACACCATATATTTT. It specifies CASSLEWGGTASSGNTIYF.

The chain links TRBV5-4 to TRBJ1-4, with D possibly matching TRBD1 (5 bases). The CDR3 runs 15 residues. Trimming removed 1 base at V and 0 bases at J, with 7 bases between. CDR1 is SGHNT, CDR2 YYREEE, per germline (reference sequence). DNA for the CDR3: TGTGCCAGCAGCTTGACAGGTGCAACTAATGAAAAACTGTTTTTT. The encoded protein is CASSLTGATNEKLFF.

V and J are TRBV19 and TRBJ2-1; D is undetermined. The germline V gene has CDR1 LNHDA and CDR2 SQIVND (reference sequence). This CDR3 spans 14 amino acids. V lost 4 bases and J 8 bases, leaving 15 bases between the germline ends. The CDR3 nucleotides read TGTGCCAGTAGTAGGAACAGAGCCAGACATGAGCAGTTCTTC. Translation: CASSRNRARHEQFF.

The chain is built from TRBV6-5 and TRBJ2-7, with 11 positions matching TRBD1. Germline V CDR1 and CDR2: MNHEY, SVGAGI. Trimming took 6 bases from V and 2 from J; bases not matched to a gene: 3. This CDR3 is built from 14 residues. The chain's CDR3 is CASRPGQGAYEQYF. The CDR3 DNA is TGTGCCAGCAGGCCGGGACAGGGGGCCTACGAGCAGTACTTC.

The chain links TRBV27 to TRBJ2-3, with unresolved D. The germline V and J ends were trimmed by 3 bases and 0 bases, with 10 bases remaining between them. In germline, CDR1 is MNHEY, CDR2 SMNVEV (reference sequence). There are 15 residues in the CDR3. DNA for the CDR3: TGTGCCAGCAGTTTGGAGAATCCTAGCACAGATACGCAGTATTTT. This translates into CASSLENPSTDTQYF.

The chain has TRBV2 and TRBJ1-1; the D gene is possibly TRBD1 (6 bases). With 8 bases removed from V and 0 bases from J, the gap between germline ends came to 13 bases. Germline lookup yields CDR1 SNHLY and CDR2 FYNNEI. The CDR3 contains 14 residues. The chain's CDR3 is CASAYRVLNTEAFF. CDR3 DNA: TGTGCCAGCGCCTACAGGGTACTGAACACTGAAGCTTTCTTT.

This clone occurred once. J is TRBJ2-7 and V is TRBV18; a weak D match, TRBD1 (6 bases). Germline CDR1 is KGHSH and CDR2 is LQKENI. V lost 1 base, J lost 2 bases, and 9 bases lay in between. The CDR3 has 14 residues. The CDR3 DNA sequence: TGTGCCAGCTCACCACAGACAGGTCCCTACGAGCAGTACTTC. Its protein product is CASSPQTGPYEQYF.

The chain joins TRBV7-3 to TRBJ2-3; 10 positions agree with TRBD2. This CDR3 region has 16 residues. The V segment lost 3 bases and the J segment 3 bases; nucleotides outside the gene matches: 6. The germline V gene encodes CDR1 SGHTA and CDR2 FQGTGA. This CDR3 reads CASSFQRGGPTDTQYF. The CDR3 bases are TGTGCCAGCAGCTTCCAGCGGGGGGGCCCGACAGATACGCAGTATTTT.

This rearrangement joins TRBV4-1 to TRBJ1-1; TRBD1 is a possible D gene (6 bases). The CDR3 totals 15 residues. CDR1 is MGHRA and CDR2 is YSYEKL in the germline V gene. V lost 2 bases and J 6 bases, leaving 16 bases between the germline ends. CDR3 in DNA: TGCGCCAGCAGCCAACCGATACAGGGTGACCCTGAAGCTTTCTTT. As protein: CASSQPIQGDPEAFF.

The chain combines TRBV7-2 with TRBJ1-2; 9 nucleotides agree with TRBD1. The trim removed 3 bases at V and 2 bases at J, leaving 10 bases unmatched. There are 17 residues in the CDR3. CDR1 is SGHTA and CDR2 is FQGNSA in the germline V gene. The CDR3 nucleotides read TGTGCCAGCAGCTTGTACAGGGGGCACTTGCGGAACTATGGCTACACCTTC. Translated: CASSLYRGHLRNYGYTF.

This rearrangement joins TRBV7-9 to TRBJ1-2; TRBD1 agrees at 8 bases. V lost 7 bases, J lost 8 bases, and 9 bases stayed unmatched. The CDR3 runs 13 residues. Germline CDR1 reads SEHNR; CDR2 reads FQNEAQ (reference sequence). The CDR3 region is CASTPTGAYGYTF. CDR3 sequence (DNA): TGTGCCAGCACCCCGACAGGGGCTTACGGCTACACCTTC.

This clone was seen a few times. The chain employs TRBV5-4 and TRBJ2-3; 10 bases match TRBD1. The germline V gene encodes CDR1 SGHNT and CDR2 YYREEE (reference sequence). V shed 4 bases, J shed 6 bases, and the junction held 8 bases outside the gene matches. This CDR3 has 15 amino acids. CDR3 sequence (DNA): TGTGCCAGCAGCCCTCGACAGGGGGCAACGGATACGCAGTATTTT. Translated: CASSPRQGATDTQYF. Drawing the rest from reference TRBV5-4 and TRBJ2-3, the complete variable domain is ETGVTQSPTHLIKTRGQQVTLRCSSQSGHNTVSWYQQALGQGPQFIFQYYREEENGRGNFPPRFSGLQFPNYSSELNVNALELDDSALYLCASSPRQGATDTQYFGPGTRLTVL.

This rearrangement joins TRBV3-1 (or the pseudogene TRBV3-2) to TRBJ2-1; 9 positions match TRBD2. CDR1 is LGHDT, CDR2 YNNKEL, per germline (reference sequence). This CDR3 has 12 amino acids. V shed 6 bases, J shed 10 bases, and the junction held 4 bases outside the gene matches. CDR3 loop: CASRGTSTEQFF. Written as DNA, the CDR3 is TGTGCCAGCAGGGGGACTAGCACCGAGCAGTTCTTC.